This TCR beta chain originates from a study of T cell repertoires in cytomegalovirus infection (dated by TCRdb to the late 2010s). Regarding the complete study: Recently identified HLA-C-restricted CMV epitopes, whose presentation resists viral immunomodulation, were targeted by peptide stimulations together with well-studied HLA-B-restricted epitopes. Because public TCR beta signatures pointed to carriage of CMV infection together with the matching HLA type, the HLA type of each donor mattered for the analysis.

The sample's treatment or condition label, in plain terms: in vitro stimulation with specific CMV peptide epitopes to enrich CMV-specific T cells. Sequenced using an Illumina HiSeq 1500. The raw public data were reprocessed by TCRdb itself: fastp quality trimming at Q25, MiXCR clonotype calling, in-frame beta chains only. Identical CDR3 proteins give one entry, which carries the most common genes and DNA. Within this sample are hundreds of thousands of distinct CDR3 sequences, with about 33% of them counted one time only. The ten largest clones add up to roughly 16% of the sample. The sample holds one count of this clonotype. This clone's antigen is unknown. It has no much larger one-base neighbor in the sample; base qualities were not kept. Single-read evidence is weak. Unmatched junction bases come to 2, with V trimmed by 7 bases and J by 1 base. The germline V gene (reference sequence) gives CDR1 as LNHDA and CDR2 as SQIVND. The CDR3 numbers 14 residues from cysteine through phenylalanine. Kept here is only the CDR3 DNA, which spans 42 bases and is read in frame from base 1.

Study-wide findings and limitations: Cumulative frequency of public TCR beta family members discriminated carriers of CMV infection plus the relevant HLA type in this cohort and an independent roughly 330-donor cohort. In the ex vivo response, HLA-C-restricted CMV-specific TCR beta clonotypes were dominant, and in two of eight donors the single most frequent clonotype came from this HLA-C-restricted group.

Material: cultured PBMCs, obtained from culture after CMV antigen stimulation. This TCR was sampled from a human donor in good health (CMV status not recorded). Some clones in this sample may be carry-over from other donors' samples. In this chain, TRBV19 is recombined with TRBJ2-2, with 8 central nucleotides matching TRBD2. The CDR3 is CASNRGGNTGELFF. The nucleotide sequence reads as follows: TGTGCCAGTAACCGGGGGGGGAACACCGGGGAGCTGTTTTTT.